Following are 26 T cell receptor beta chains from one sample sequenced in a study of identical twins. One entry per CDR3 protein results from TCRdb running MiXCR on the 5' RACE reads. The sample comprises about 200,000 distinct CDR3 sequences, about 10% of which are singletons, and 8% to 10% rests with the top ten. Sample: memory T cells sorted from blood. The receptors shown here come from a man aged 45-65 years in good health.

The CDR3 region is CASNIPTNEKLFF. CDR3 nucleotides: TGTGCCAGCAACATTCCGACTAATGAAAAACTGTTTTTT. The chain combines TRBV5-8 with TRBJ1-4; D is undetermined. The length of the CDR3 is 13 residues. V dropped 6 bases and J dropped 2 bases, with 8 bases sitting between them. Germline loops: CDR1 SGHTS, CDR2 YDEGEE.

This clonotype was seen many times. The J gene is TRBJ2-7, the V gene TRBV7-8; D may be TRBD1 or TRBD2 (5 bases each). V was clipped by 1 base and J by 2 bases, with 12 bases between them. The germline V gene has CDR1 SGHVS and CDR2 FQNEAQ. The CDR3 is made up of 15 amino acids. The CDR3 here is CASSLESGRTYEQYF. In DNA, the CDR3 is TGTGCCAGCAGCTTAGAATCGGGACGCACCTACGAGCAGTACTTC.

In its sample, this clonotype was seen many times. The chain joins TRBV27 to TRBJ2-6; no reliable D call. The V gene lost 6 bases and the J gene lost 0 bases, with 6 bases spanning the gap. The CDR3 is 14 residues long. Per the germline V gene, CDR1 is MNHEY and CDR2 is SMNVEV (reference sequence). CDR3 sequence reads: CASRESSGANVLTF. For the CDR3, the DNA is TGTGCCAGCAGAGAGAGCTCTGGGGCCAACGTCCTGACTTTC.

The chain uses TRBV23-1 and TRBJ2-1; 7 bases line up with TRBD1. TRBV23-1 is annotated as an ORF whose role is uncertain. V lost 6 bases and J lost 3; bases outside the gene matches: 5. There are 14 residues in the CDR3. Here the CDR3 reads CASRVTGNYNEQFF. The DNA for the CDR3 is TGCGCCAGCAGGGTGACAGGGAACTACAATGAGCAGTTCTTC.

This clonotype was recorded many times. V is TRBV28 and J is TRBJ2-5, with TRBD2 matching over 11 bases. This CDR3 has 17 residues. Germline V CDR1 and CDR2: MDHEN, SYDVKM. Germline trimming cut 6 bases from V and 7 bases from J; bases unmatched to any gene: 16. CDR3 coding DNA: TGTGCCAGCAGCAACTTAGCGGGAGGGCCCGGGGGTTGGACCCAGTACTTC. Encoded protein: CASSNLAGGPGGWTQYF.

The chain couples TRBV20-1 to TRBJ2-1; TRBD1 agrees at 11 bases. In germline, CDR1 is DFQATT, CDR2 SNEGSKA (reference sequence). The CDR3 runs 15 residues. Germline trimming cut 6 bases from V and 7 bases from J; bases unmatched to any gene: 11. CDR3 in amino acids: CSALGQGGFKNEQFF. CDR3 bases: TGCAGTGCCCTGGGACAGGGGGGCTTCAAGAATGAGCAGTTCTTC.

This clonotype occurred many times. The V and J genes are TRBV24-1 and TRBJ1-2; 7 positions agree with TRBD1. In germline, CDR1 is KGHDR, CDR2 SFDVKD. The trim removed 3 bases at V and 2 bases at J, leaving 5 bases unmatched. This CDR3 has 15 residues. CDR3 DNA sequence: TGTGCCACCAGTGATCGTCAGGGGGGGAACTATGGCTACACCTTC. Translation: CATSDRQGGNYGYTF.

This clonotype was observed many times. This chain uses TRBV29-1 with TRBJ2-2; 7 bases are a match to TRBD1. This CDR3 is built from 15 residues. V gave up 0 bases and J gave up 6 bases; unmatched junction bases: 7. From germline, CDR1 is SQVTM and CDR2 ANQGSEA. CDR3 bases: TGCAGCGTTGAAGAGAGGGGACAGCCTTCCGGGGAGCTGTTTTTT. Encoded protein: CSVEERGQPSGELFF.

J is TRBJ1-1 and V is TRBV7-8; TRBD1 agrees at 7 bases. There are 16 residues in the CDR3. Germline-derived CDR1 and CDR2 are SGHVS and FQNEAQ. V dropped 5 bases and J dropped 4; count of bases not matched to a gene: 13. The CDR3 bases are TGTGCCAGCAGCCTACGACCCGGGACAGACTTCACTGAAGCTTTCTTT. Protein product: CASSLRPGTDFTEAFF.

This clonotype was detected a few times. The chain combines TRBV4-1 with TRBJ1-4, with D tentatively TRBD1 (6 bases). This CDR3 is 15 amino acids long. The germline V gene encodes CDR1 MGHRA and CDR2 YSYEKL. Trimming took off 2 bases at V and 1 base at J, with 8 bases between the two ends. The CDR3 is CASSQNRVTNEKLFF. The CDR3, as DNA: TGCGCCAGCAGCCAAAACAGGGTAACTAATGAAAAACTGTTTTTT.

The V gene is TRBV9, the J gene TRBJ2-7, with 9 bases matching TRBD1. Germline lookup yields CDR1 SGDLS and CDR2 YYNGEE. The V gene end was trimmed by 0 bases and the J gene end by 2 bases; junction bases not matched to a gene: 6. CDR3 length: 16 residues. CDR3 in DNA: TGTGCCAGCAGCGTAGAGGCGGGACAGGGAACCTACGAGCAGTACTTC. This sequence encodes CASSVEAGQGTYEQYF.

The rearrangement links TRBV6-2 or TRBV6-3 to TRBJ2-7; 8 nucleotides align to TRBD1. J was trimmed by 3 bases and V by 2 bases; bases with no gene match: 6. Germline V gene sequence: CDR1 MNHEY, CDR2 SVGEGT. The length of the CDR3 is 15 residues. This chain's CDR3 is CASSYPGQAIYEQYF. DNA of the CDR3: TGTGCCAGCAGTTACCCGGGACAGGCAATCTACGAGCAGTACTTC.

This clonotype was counted at least ten times. V gene TRBV20-1 combines with J gene TRBJ1-1, with D tentatively TRBD1 (5 bases). From germline, CDR1 is DFQATT and CDR2 SNEGSKA (reference sequence). Trimming pared 7 bases from V and 0 bases from J, leaving 18 bases between. This CDR3 is 15 amino acids long. This CDR3 reads CSVESPRAMNTEAFF. In nucleotides, the CDR3 is TGCAGTGTCGAAAGTCCCAGGGCCATGAACACTGAAGCTTTCTTT.

This clonotype was picked up many times. The rearrangement uses TRBV5-5 and TRBJ2-7, with D possibly being TRBD1 (6 bases). The CDR3 totals 15 residues. Germline assignment: CDR1 SGHKS and CDR2 YYEKEE (reference sequence). Between the trimmed V and J ends, which lost 4 bases and 2 bases, there was a span of 16 bases. The CDR3 nucleotides read TGTGCCAGCAGCGAAGCCGGGACACAAACCTACGAGCAGTACTTC. Translating it yields CASSEAGTQTYEQYF.

This chain uses TRBV6-5 with TRBJ2-1, with D perhaps given as TRBD1 or TRBD2 (5 bases each). CDR1 is MNHEY and CDR2 is SVGAGI in the germline V gene. The V gene lost 0 bases and the J gene lost 6 bases, with 18 bases spanning the gap. This CDR3 spans 17 amino acids. The CDR3 protein is CASSYSPGPVKPNEQFF. CDR3 sequence (DNA): TGTGCCAGCAGTTACTCCCCGGGGCCCGTGAAGCCCAATGAGCAGTTCTTC.

This clonotype showed up many times. The chain has TRBV27 and TRBJ2-7; TRBD1 aligns across 7 bases. In germline, CDR1 is MNHEY, CDR2 SMNVEV (reference sequence). The CDR3 has 11 residues. Trimming removed 8 bases from V and 2 bases from J; junction bases left unmatched: 0. CDR3 sequence (DNA): TGTGCCAGCGGGACAGCCTACGAGCAGTACTTC. It codes for CASGTAYEQYF.

This clonotype was counted at least ten times. This rearrangement joins TRBV2 to TRBJ2-3, with 11 nucleotides matching TRBD2. Germline CDR1 reads SNHLY; CDR2 reads FYNNEI. This CDR3 contains 19 residues. The ends lost 3 bases at V and 5 bases at J; junction bases unmatched: 16. CDR3 region: CASSDPGLAVLLRRDTQYF. CDR3 in DNA: TGTGCCAGCAGTGACCCGGGACTAGCGGTTCTCCTACGACGAGATACGCAGTATTTT.

This clonotype was seen a handful of times. The chain carries TRBV6-2 or TRBV6-3 and TRBJ2-1, with TRBD2 matching 15 bases. Trimming cost V 7 bases and J 7 bases; bases outside gene matches: 26. The germline V gene has CDR1 MNHEY and CDR2 SVGEGT. The CDR3 totals 22 residues. CDR3 amino acids: CASTQGRTSGRVFYEAGNEQFF. CDR3 nucleotide sequence: TGTGCCAGCACCCAAGGGAGGACTAGCGGGAGGGTTTTTTATGAGGCGGGGAATGAGCAGTTCTTC.

A few counts support this clonotype. The rearrangement uses TRBV5-1 and TRBJ2-3; D is uncertain. This CDR3 has 16 amino acids. Germline V gene lookup returns CDR1 SGHRS and CDR2 YFSETQ. The V end lost 0 bases, the J end lost 2 bases, and 13 bases lay between the germline ends. CDR3 bases: TGCGCCAGCAGCTTGGGGAGAGTGGGTCACACAGATACGCAGTATTTT. Protein product: CASSLGRVGHTDTQYF.

A note on this clonotype: This may stem from a read error, because a much larger clone lies one nucleotide away. This rearrangement joins TRBV19 to TRBJ2-1, with 8 nucleotides matching TRBD2. The CDR3 totals 13 residues. Per the germline V gene, CDR1 is LNHDA and CDR2 is SQIVND (reference sequence). CDR3 sequence (DNA): TGTTCCAGTACTGGGGCTAGCGGGTACAAGCAGTTCTTC. Amino acids: CSSTGASGYKQFF.

V usage is TRBV9 and J usage is TRBJ2-1; the match to TRBD2 covers 13 bases. Per germline, CDR1 SGDLS and CDR2 YYNGEE. This CDR3 has 17 amino acids. The V segment lost 3 bases and the J segment 4 bases; nucleotides outside the gene matches: 7. CDR3 region: CASSGIPGLAGYNEQFF. DNA for the CDR3: TGTGCCAGCAGCGGTATACCGGGACTAGCGGGATACAATGAGCAGTTCTTC.

This clonotype was observed many times. The genes are TRBV7-9 and TRBJ1-1; D is unresolved. In germline, CDR1 is SEHNR, CDR2 FQNEAQ (reference sequence). The CDR3 runs 14 residues. Trimming shortened V by 0 bases and J by 7 bases, and 12 bases separated the two germline ends. This CDR3 reads CASSLAPGGDEAFF. CDR3 coding DNA: TGTGCCAGCAGCTTAGCCCCGGGCGGGGATGAAGCTTTCTTT.

V usage is TRBV20-1 and J usage is TRBJ2-5, with TRBD2 matching 13 bases. Germline V gives CDR1 DFQATT, CDR2 SNEGSKA (reference sequence). The CDR3 covers 13 residues. The junction had 4 bases not matched to a gene; V was cut back by 5 bases and J by 7 bases. CDR3 bases: TGCAGTGCTGGACTAGCGGGGGACCCGACCCAGTACTTC. Translation: CSAGLAGDPTQYF.

This clonotype was picked up a small number of times. The CDR3, as DNA: TGTGCCAGCAGCAAACGGAGTGAAAAACTGTTTTTT. It is translated as CASSKRSEKLFF. The chain has TRBV3-1 and TRBJ1-4; D call uncertain. The V gene's germline CDR1 is LGHDT and CDR2 YNNKEL (reference sequence). V lost 5 bases, J lost 7 bases, and 8 bases lay in between. The CDR3 has 12 amino acids.

The sample holds many counts of this clonotype. This chain joins TRBV5-1 and TRBJ2-7, with D perhaps matching TRBD1 (6 bases). From germline, CDR1 is SGHRS and CDR2 YFSETQ. The length of the CDR3 is 12 residues. V lost 5 bases to trimming and J lost 3 bases, with 9 bases between them. The CDR3 spells CASRTDSYEQYF. CDR3 bases: TGCGCCAGCAGGACGGACAGCTACGAGCAGTACTTC.

The chain has TRBV11-3 and TRBJ2-1; D not certain. There are 13 residues in the CDR3. Germline V gene data show CDR1 as SGHNT and CDR2 as YENEEA. Trimming cost V 5 bases and J 4 bases, with 9 bases left between them. Here the CDR3 reads CASSLPPYNEQFF. Written as DNA, the CDR3 is TGTGCCAGCAGCCTACCACCTTACAATGAGCAGTTCTTC.